One and the same sample provided the 10 T cell receptor beta chains below, sequenced in a study of T cells in Graves' hyperthyroidism and ophthalmopathy. TCR beta CDR3 regions were amplified from RNA transcripts. A first-round RT-PCR of the TCR CDR3 used the HTBI primer set. Via MiXCR, TCRdb re-called the multiplex PCR reads, giving one row per CDR3 protein. Here the sample spans approximately 560,000 distinct CDR3 sequences, approximately 14% being singletons. Material for sequencing was blood. The source is a woman under 40 with Graves' hyperthyroidism.

J is TRBJ2-1 and V is TRBV18, with 8 bases that match TRBD1. This CDR3 has 16 residues. In germline, CDR1 is KGHSH, CDR2 LQKENI. V lost 6 bases to trimming and J lost 9 bases; unmatched junction nucleotides: 16. CDR3 loop: CASSQGQAQGGTEQFF. The CDR3 DNA sequence: TGTGCCAGCTCCCAGGGACAGGCACAGGGGGGTACTGAGCAGTTCTTC.

This clonotype has just a few counts. In nucleotides, the CDR3 is TGTGCCAGCAGTTTACAGGGTTCGGGTCAGCCCCAGCATTTT. This sequence encodes CASSLQGSGQPQHF. This rearrangement joins TRBV27 to TRBJ1-5, with D tentatively TRBD1 (5 bases). Trimming shortened V by 2 bases and J by 6 bases, and 11 bases separated the two germline ends. Germline V lookup: CDR1 MNHEY, CDR2 SMNVEV (reference sequence). The CDR3 extends over 14 amino acids.

This clonotype has just a few counts. The V call is TRBV6-1, the J call TRBJ2-3; TRBD2 matches at 11 bases. The V gene end was trimmed by 6 bases and the J gene end by 4 bases; junction bases not matched to a gene: 3. Germline CDR1 reads MNHNS; CDR2 reads SASEGT. The CDR3 contains 14 residues. CDR3 sequence: CASSHSGRADTQYF. CDR3 DNA: TGTGCCAGCAGCCATAGCGGGAGGGCAGATACGCAGTATTTT.

This clonotype was seen at least ten times. This sequence joins TRBV27 and TRBJ1-6, with 7 bases that match TRBD1. J gave up 7 bases and V 4 bases, and 7 bases lay outside the gene matches. The germline V gene encodes CDR1 MNHEY and CDR2 SMNVEV (reference sequence). CDR3 length equals 15 residues. The CDR3 sequence: CASSWRQGGNSPLHF. CDR3 coding DNA: TGTGCCAGCAGTTGGAGACAGGGCGGAAATTCACCCCTCCACTTT.

This clonotype appeared a few times. The chain links TRBV20-1 to TRBJ1-2; possible D gene TRBD1, 5 bases. Germline V lookup: CDR1 DFQATT, CDR2 SNEGSKA (reference sequence). With 2 bases removed from V and 7 bases from J, the gap between germline ends came to 11 bases. The CDR3 covers 12 residues. CDR3 amino acids: CSARSDSGGYTF. The CDR3 DNA reads TGCAGTGCTAGATCCGACAGCGGTGGCTACACCTTC.

This clonotype was counted between two and nine times. The chain couples TRBV5-8 to TRBJ1-5; tentative D call: TRBD1 (5 bases). From germline, CDR1 is SGHTS and CDR2 YDEGEE. The CDR3 spans 16 residues. With 9 bases removed from V and 2 bases from J, the gap between germline ends came to 21 bases. The CDR3 reads CATRSGPGKGNQPQHF. Here the CDR3 DNA reads TGTGCCACCCGATCGGGGCCCGGTAAGGGCAATCAGCCCCAGCATTTT.

This clonotype was detected a few times. The V gene is TRBV29-1, the J gene TRBJ2-7; D is unresolved. Germline V gene data show CDR1 as SQVTM and CDR2 as ANQGSEA. The germline V and J ends were trimmed by 6 bases and 0 bases, with 9 bases remaining between them. The CDR3 totals 12 residues. For the CDR3, the DNA is TGCAGCGTGGGTGGTAACTCCTACGAGCAGTACTTC. This gives the protein CSVGGNSYEQYF.

At least ten counts were recorded for this clonotype. The genes are TRBV20-1 and TRBJ2-1, with 8 bases identical to TRBD2. V was pared by 0 bases and J by 0 bases, with 7 bases of the junction left unmatched. Germline V gene lookup returns CDR1 DFQATT and CDR2 SNEGSKA (reference sequence). The CDR3 spans 17 residues. The CDR3 coding sequence is TGCAGTGCTAGAGATTCAGGCGGGAGGTACTCCTACAATGAGCAGTTCTTC. Protein product: CSARDSGGRYSYNEQFF.

The rearrangement links TRBV2 to TRBJ1-2; D uncertain. V shed 4 bases and J shed 4 bases, with 4 bases lying between them. This CDR3 comprises 11 residues. Germline CDR1 reads SNHLY; CDR2 reads FYNNEI. CDR3 sequence reads: CASSVRYGYTF. The CDR3 DNA reads as TGTGCCAGCAGTGTTCGCTATGGCTACACCTTC.

In its sample, this clonotype was seen many times. The J gene is TRBJ2-1, the V gene TRBV5-1; D remains ambiguous. CDR1 and CDR2 (germline): SGHRS, YFSETQ. V lost 0 bases to trimming and J lost 5 bases, with 3 bases between them. There are 12 residues in the CDR3. This chain's CDR3 is CASSLDNNEQFF. CDR3 bases: TGCGCCAGCAGCTTGGACAACAATGAGCAGTTCTTC.